The entry that follows covers one TCR beta chain sequence. Germline V lookup: CDR1 SQVTM, CDR2 ANQGSEA. The junction had 6 bases not matched to a gene; V was cut back by 6 bases and J by 0 bases. The CDR3 spans 15 residues. This record comes from a study of blood T cell repertoires in COVID-19. Study in general: Spain, Italy and the United States supplied samples that represented acute and convalescent COVID-19. In each case, the material was cDNA or gDNA derived from T cells, B-cell-depleted T cells, or PBMCs.

Authors' methods: Reference gene primer amplification yielded estimated nucleated cell counts. Profiling relied on immunoSEQ multiplex PCR, and the TCRdb table lists in-frame clones only, not all of them. D and trimming come from the DNA, and the V and J calls and clone size come from that table. Among approximately 250,000 clones, nearly 85% were seen once, and the ten largest hold about 9.1%. The chain combines TRBV29-1 with TRBJ1-3; 9 bases map to TRBD1. This sequence was found in a human donor in a cohort sampled during active COVID-19. Sequenced material: peripheral blood. This CDR3 reads CSVRTGAHSGNTIYF. CDR3 sequence (DNA): TGCAGCGTACGGACAGGGGCCCACTCTGGAAACACCATATATTTT. Full variable domain (remainder filled in from reference TRBV29-1 and TRBJ1-3): SAVISQKPSRDICQRGTSLTIQCQVDSQVTMMFWYRQQPGQSLTLIATANQGSEATYESGFVIDKFPISRPNLTFSTLTVSNMSPEDSSIYLCSVRTGAHSGNTIYFGEGSWLTVV.